A single sample gave rise to the 25 T cell receptor beta chains below, sequenced in a study of blood T cell repertoires in COVID-19. The table came from immunoSEQ multiplex PCR; TCRdb's copy has only in-frame clones and leaves some out. The repertoire holds about 270,000 clones, with approximately 86% as singletons. Sequencing used peripheral blood. These receptors all come from a woman under 30 with acute or convalescent COVID-19.

CDR3 bases: TGTGCCACCAGCGTGGGCATTGTTCCTGAACAGGGCATTGAAGCTTTCTTT. This codes for CATSVGIVPEQGIEAFF. The rearrangement uses TRBV24-1 and TRBJ1-1, with a tentative D call TRBD1 (6 bases). Germline-derived CDR1 and CDR2 are KGHDR and SFDVKD. The CDR3 covers 17 residues. V lost 7 bases to trimming and J lost 7 bases, with 27 bases between them.

CDR3 residues: CASSLERDMGYTF. The CDR3 coding sequence is TGTGCCAGCAGCTTGGAGAGAGATATGGGCTACACCTTC. The rearrangement joins TRBV5-4 to TRBJ1-2; D not resolved. V lost 0 bases, J lost 8 bases, and 11 bases lay in between. There are 13 residues in the CDR3. The germline V gene has CDR1 SGHNT and CDR2 YYREEE (reference sequence). Drawing the rest from reference TRBV5-4 and TRBJ1-2, the complete variable domain is ETGVTQSPTHLIKTRGQQVTLRCSSQSGHNTVSWYQQALGQGPQFIFQYYREEENGRGNFPPRFSGLQFPNYSSELNVNALELDDSALYLCASSLERDMGYTFGSGTRLTVV.

This chain connects TRBV5-1 to TRBJ2-7; a possible D gene is TRBD2 (6 bases). V was cut by 2 bases and J by 3 bases, with 15 bases left in between. Germline V gene lookup returns CDR1 SGHRS and CDR2 YFSETQ. This CDR3 has 15 amino acids. CDR3 sequence (DNA): TGCGCCAGCAGCTTAACTAGCCCGCGGAACTACGAGCAGTACTTC. As protein: CASSLTSPRNYEQYF. The full variable domain, in which reference TRBV5-1 and TRBJ2-7 provide the parts outside the CDR3, is KAGVTQTPRYLIKTRGQQVTLSCSPISGHRSVSWYQQTPGQGLQFLFEYFSETQRNKGNFPGRFSGRQFSNSRSEMNVSTLELGDSALYLCASSLTSPRNYEQYFGPGTRLTVT.

This clone was seen once. Compared with germline, one end of the junction differs, possibly owing to a read error. The chain is built from TRBV7-7 and TRBJ2-7, with TRBD2 identical over 13 bases. CDR1 SSHAT and CDR2 FNYEAQ come from the germline V gene (reference sequence). This CDR3 spans 16 amino acids. The CDR3 here is CASSQGLAGVCYEQYF. In DNA form, the CDR3 reads TGTGCTAGCAGCCAAGGACTAGCGGGAGTGTGCTACGAGCAGTACTTC.

This chain joins TRBV11-2 and TRBJ2-3; TRBD2 matches at 7 bases. Unmatched junction bases numbered 5, after V lost 1 base and J lost 4 bases. There are 15 residues in the CDR3. The germline CDR1 and CDR2 sequences are SGHAT and FQNNGV. This CDR3 reads CASSLGVAGADTQYF. CDR3 DNA sequence: TGTGCCAGCAGCTTAGGCGTAGCGGGCGCAGATACGCAGTATTTT.

In this sample, this clone turned up a few times. Here the CDR3 DNA reads TGTGCCTGGAGTGTAGGACAGGGCGGTTTACAGCAGTACTTC. Amino acids: CAWSVGQGGLQQYF. The V call is TRBV30, the J call TRBJ2-7; 8 positions agree with TRBD1. V gave up 0 bases and J gave up 8 bases; unmatched junction bases: 9. This CDR3 is built from 14 residues. Germline V gene sequence: CDR1 GTSNPN, CDR2 SVGIG (reference sequence).

The J gene is TRBJ2-7, the V gene TRBV6-2 or TRBV6-3; no reliable D call. The germline V gene encodes CDR1 MNHEY and CDR2 SVGEGT. This CDR3 is built from 14 residues. V lost 0 bases to trimming and J lost 7 bases, with 13 bases between them. CDR3 amino acids: CASSYSNFIKEQYF. DNA for the CDR3: TGTGCCAGCAGTTACTCGAACTTTATTAAAGAGCAGTACTTC.

The CDR3 loop is CASSRRDSYEQYF. CDR3 nucleotide sequence: TGTGCCAGCAGCCGGCGGGATTCCTACGAGCAGTACTTC. V is TRBV3-1 (or the pseudogene TRBV3-2) and J is TRBJ2-7; D is possibly TRBD2 (6 bases). The CDR3 is made up of 13 amino acids. Germline V lookup: CDR1 LGHDT, CDR2 YNNKEL (reference sequence). V shed 4 bases and J shed 1 base, with 8 bases lying between them.

The chain's CDR3 is CASSEDIPAASSYNEQFF. The CDR3 coding sequence is TGTGCCAGCAGTGAAGACATCCCAGCAGCTAGCTCCTACAATGAGCAGTTCTTC. The J gene is TRBJ2-1, the V gene TRBV2; no clear D. Germline V CDR1 and CDR2: SNHLY, FYNNEI. The V and J ends lost 1 base and 0 bases respectively, with 16 bases between them. The CDR3 runs to 18 residues.

The chain employs TRBV4-3 and TRBJ2-3; TRBD2 matches at 7 bases. V was clipped by 0 bases and J by 6 bases; unmatched bases: 18. CDR1 is LGHNA and CDR2 is YSLEER in the germline V gene. The CDR3 extends over 19 amino acids. The CDR3 bases are TGCGCCAGCAGCCAAGAGCCAGTTGGGGCCCAGACCGGGAGGGATACGCAGTATTTT. This encodes CASSQEPVGAQTGRDTQYF.

V and J are TRBV18 and TRBJ1-4; D is unclear. This CDR3 spans 13 amino acids. Trimming removed 5 bases from V and 8 bases from J, with 12 bases in between. The V gene's germline CDR1 is KGHSH and CDR2 LQKENI. CDR3 nucleotide sequence: TGTGCCAGCTCAGGAGGCTTGGAGGAAAAACTGTTTTTT. It is translated as CASSGGLEEKLFF.

J is TRBJ2-5 and V is TRBV11-2; TRBD1 matches at 7 bases. CDR1 and CDR2 from the germline V gene are SGHAT and FQNNGV. The CDR3 totals 15 residues. J gave up 2 bases and V 5 bases, and 8 bases lay outside the gene matches. The CDR3 bases are TGTGCCAGCAGCCGGGACAGATGGTTACAAGAGACCCAGTACTTC. This encodes CASSRDRWLQETQYF. Full variable domain (rest looked up from reference TRBV11-2 and TRBJ2-5): EAGVAQSPRYKIIEKRQSVAFWCNPISGHATLYWYQQILGQGPKLLIQFQNNGVVDDSQLPKDRFSAERLKGVDSTLKIQPAKLEDSAVYLCASSRDRWLQETQYFGPGTRLLVL.

This chain joins TRBV19 and TRBJ2-6; 7 bases agree with TRBD1. The germline V gene encodes CDR1 LNHDA and CDR2 SQIVND (reference sequence). CDR3 length equals 17 residues. The ends lost 6 bases at V and 0 bases at J; junction bases unmatched: 8. This CDR3 reads CASSSGQLISGANVLTF. CDR3 sequence (DNA): TGTGCCAGTAGCTCGGGACAGTTGATCTCTGGGGCCAACGTCCTGACTTTC.

The rearrangement joins TRBV5-4 to TRBJ2-2; 12 bases agree with TRBD2. CDR1 is SGHNT and CDR2 is YYREEE in the germline V gene (reference sequence). This CDR3 comprises 18 residues. V gave up 0 bases and J gave up 1 base; unmatched junction bases: 4. CDR3 protein: CASSLVGLAGRNTGELFF. The CDR3 DNA is TGTGCCAGCAGCTTGGTAGGACTAGCGGGACGGAACACCGGGGAGCTGTTTTTT.

This chain connects TRBV3-1 (or the pseudogene TRBV3-2) to TRBJ1-2; D possibly corresponds to TRBD1 (6 bases). The CDR3 loop spans 16 amino acids. Germline CDR1 and CDR2: LGHDT and YNNKEL (reference sequence). V dropped 3 bases and J dropped 5 bases, with 19 bases sitting between them. CDR3 protein: CASSQYATGSQYGYTF. DNA for the CDR3: TGTGCCAGCAGCCAGTACGCGACAGGATCCCAATATGGCTACACCTTC.

This sequence joins TRBV3-1 (or the pseudogene TRBV3-2) and TRBJ2-7; D unclear. The CDR3 totals 11 residues. Trimming stripped 2 bases from V and 4 bases from J, with 3 bases between. Germline assignment: CDR1 LGHDT and CDR2 YNNKEL (reference sequence). This CDR3 reads CASSQSYEQYF. As DNA, the CDR3 is TGTGCCAGCAGCCAATCTTACGAGCAGTACTTC.

The chain uses TRBV6-5 and TRBJ1-2, with TRBD1 matching 7 bases. CDR1 and CDR2 from the germline V gene are MNHEY and SVGAGI. This CDR3 is 14 amino acids long. J was trimmed by 4 bases and V by 2 bases; bases with no gene match: 4. This chain's CDR3 is CASSYLGTAYGYTF. The CDR3 DNA reads as TGTGCCAGCAGTTACCTTGGGACAGCCTATGGCTACACCTTC.

The table lists this clone with a count of one. This chain links TRBV9 with TRBJ1-2, with D perhaps TRBD1 (6 bases). V was pared by 7 bases and J by 5 bases, with 15 bases between. In germline, CDR1 is SGDLS, CDR2 YYNGEE. The CDR3 covers 13 residues. This chain's CDR3 is CASARGQGYGYTF. Written as DNA, the CDR3 is TGTGCCAGCGCAAGAGGGCAGGGGTATGGCTACACCTTC.

The V and J genes are TRBV5-1 and TRBJ2-1; D may be TRBD1 (5 bases). CDR1 SGHRS and CDR2 YFSETQ come from the germline V gene. The V and J ends lost 2 bases and 14 bases respectively, with 17 bases between them. This CDR3 spans 13 amino acids. CDR3 sequence: CASSFAGLSLEFF. The CDR3 DNA is TGCGCCAGCAGCTTTGCAGGGTTAAGTTTGGAGTTCTTC.

This clone was counted only a few times. The V and J genes are TRBV29-1 and TRBJ2-1, with 8 bases lining up with TRBD2. Germline lookup yields CDR1 SQVTM and CDR2 ANQGSEA. J was trimmed by 5 bases and V by 3 bases; bases with no gene match: 9. This CDR3 has 15 residues. The CDR3 here is CSVDKLAGGHNEQFF. For the CDR3, the DNA is TGCAGCGTTGATAAGCTAGCGGGCGGGCACAATGAGCAGTTCTTC.

The CDR3 sequence: CASSPRTTVEAFF. CDR3 sequence (DNA): TGTGCCAGCTCACCACGTACAACAGTTGAAGCTTTCTTT. V is TRBV18 and J is TRBJ1-1; D call uncertain. V was pared by 1 base and J by 7 bases, with 10 bases between. The CDR3 runs 13 residues. Germline CDR1 KGHSH, CDR2 LQKENI.

This clone showed up just a few times. The chain has TRBV5-6 and TRBJ1-1; TRBD1 matches 8 bases. The V gene's germline CDR1 is SGHDT and CDR2 YYEEEE. V was pared by 3 bases and J by 1 base, with 2 bases of the junction left unmatched. The CDR3 is 14 amino acids. In DNA form, the CDR3 reads TGTGCCAGCAGCTCGGGACAGGCGAACACTGAAGCTTTCTTT. It yields the protein CASSSGQANTEAFF.

The chain is built from TRBV7-9 and TRBJ2-4; 8 bases line up with TRBD1. Per the germline V gene, CDR1 is SEHNR and CDR2 is FQNEAQ (reference sequence). This CDR3 spans 19 amino acids. J gave up 0 bases and V 5 bases, and 15 bases lay outside the gene matches. DNA for the CDR3: TGTGCCAGCAGCCCACCCCGGGACAGGTATCCTCTAGCCAAAAACATTCAGTACTTC. It translates to CASSPPRDRYPLAKNIQYF.

V usage is TRBV20-1 and J usage is TRBJ2-3; 10 bases match TRBD2. V dropped 3 bases and J dropped 6; count of bases not matched to a gene: 9. Germline V gene lookup returns CDR1 DFQATT and CDR2 SNEGSKA (reference sequence). The CDR3 runs 15 residues. The CDR3: CSASQSSGRPDTQYF. For the CDR3, the DNA is TGCAGTGCTAGTCAGAGTAGCGGGAGGCCTGATACGCAGTATTTT.

The V call is TRBV4-3, the J call TRBJ2-4, with 12 bases that match TRBD2. The germline V gene encodes CDR1 LGHNA and CDR2 YSLEER. The junction had 3 bases not matched to a gene; V was cut back by 0 bases and J by 6 bases. The CDR3 runs 16 residues. As DNA, the CDR3 is TGCGCCAGCAGCCAAGATTGGACTAGCGGGGCAAACATTCAGTACTTC. It yields the protein CASSQDWTSGANIQYF.